This T cell receptor (beta chain) is from a study of T cell changes during pregnancy in multiple sclerosis. The V and J ends lost 2 bases and 9 bases respectively, with 5 bases between them. The V gene's germline CDR1 is SGHTA and CDR2 FQGNSA. CDR3 length: 11 residues. Clones were sequenced by immunoSEQ multiplex PCR, and TCRdb holds only the in-frame ones, with some missing. The sample consists of tens of thousands of clones, under 95% of them appearing once. This sequence was found in a female donor in good health, enrolled as a control in a pregnancy study. The sample here was peripheral blood, taken in the first trimester of pregnancy. The rearrangement uses TRBV7-2 and TRBJ2-1; no clear D. This chain's CDR3 is CASSLSIEQFF. The CDR3 coding sequence is TGTGCCAGCAGCTTATCTATTGAGCAGTTCTTC.